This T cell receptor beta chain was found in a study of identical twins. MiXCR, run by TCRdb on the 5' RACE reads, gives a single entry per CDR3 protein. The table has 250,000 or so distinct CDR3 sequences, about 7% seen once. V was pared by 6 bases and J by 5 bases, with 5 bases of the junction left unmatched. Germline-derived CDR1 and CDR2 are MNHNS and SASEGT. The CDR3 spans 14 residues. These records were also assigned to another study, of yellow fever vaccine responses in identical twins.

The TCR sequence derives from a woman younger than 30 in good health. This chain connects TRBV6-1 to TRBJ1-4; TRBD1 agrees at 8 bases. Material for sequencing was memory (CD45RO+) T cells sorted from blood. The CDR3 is CASSVGQGNEKLFF. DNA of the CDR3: TGTGCCAGCAGCGTCGGACAGGGAAATGAAAAACTGTTTTTT.